The rows below give T cell receptor beta chains drawn from one sample of a study of T cells after yellow fever vaccination. TCRdb reprocessed the 5' RACE reads with MiXCR, giving one entry per CDR3 protein. The repertoire holds tens of thousands of distinct CDR3 sequences, with approximately 8% as singletons. Sequenced material: CD8+ T cells sorted from PBMCs, taken on the day of the yellow fever booster vaccination. The receptors come from a man aged 25 to 40 who received the YFV17D yellow fever vaccine. Both conserved end residues are part of each CDR3. Fields, in order: clone size, D gene, V gene, J gene, CDR3 DNA, CDR3 protein. D genes are given only for firm matches. Clone size is given for some rows only: seen once, a few or many times, or a class if the clone is expanded.

size: .; D: .; V: TRBV4-3; J: TRBJ2-6; DNA: TGCGCCAGCAGCCAAGATTTATCTGGGGCCAACGTCCTGACTTTC; CDR3: CASSQDLSGANVLTF
size: .; D: .; V: TRBV30; J: TRBJ2-1; DNA: TGTGCCTGGAGTTTAGAGCAGGACATAGGCCAATTCTTC; CDR3: CAWSLEQDIGQFF
size: few; D: .; V: TRBV6-6; J: TRBJ1-4; DNA: TGTGCCAGCAGCTTTTTGGGTGTCGAAAAACTGTTTTTT; CDR3: CASSFLGVEKLFF
size: many; D: .; V: TRBV7-6; J: TRBJ1-1; DNA: TGTGCCAGCAGCCCAGGGGAGGCTGAAGCTTTCTTT; CDR3: CASSPGEAEAFF
size: many; D: TRBD2; V: TRBV7-8; J: TRBJ2-7; DNA: TGTGCCAGCAGCTCAGCGACCCGGGAGGGATACGAGCAGTACTTC; CDR3: CASSSATREGYEQYF
size: .; D: .; V: TRBV12-3/TRBV12-4; J: TRBJ1-1; DNA: TGTGCCAGCAGTTTGGGACCGGCCACTGAAGCTTTCTTT; CDR3: CASSLGPATEAFF
size: .; D: TRBD1; V: TRBV25-1; J: TRBJ1-2; DNA: TGTGCCAGCAGTGGGATCGGGACAGACGATGGCTACACCTTC; CDR3: CASSGIGTDDGYTF
size: few; D: TRBD2; V: TRBV7-9; J: TRBJ2-7; DNA: TGTGCCAGCAGTTCCACGGGACTAGCGGGCTATAACCCCTACGAGCAGTACTTC; CDR3: CASSSTGLAGYNPYEQYF
size: few; D: .; V: TRBV9; J: TRBJ2-7; DNA: TGTGCCAGCAGCCCGAATTCCCACGAGCAGTACTTC; CDR3: CASSPNSHEQYF
size: .; D: TRBD2; V: TRBV2; J: TRBJ2-7; DNA: TGTACCAGCAGTTTAGATCCCACCGCTAGCGGGAGGCTTGGCCACGAGCAGTACTTC; CDR3: CTSSLDPTASGRLGHEQYF
size: .; D: .; V: TRBV6-5; J: TRBJ1-2; DNA: TGTGCCAGCAGTTCTCTCCCGGGACACCGCTATGGCTACACCTTC; CDR3: CASSSLPGHRYGYTF
size: .; D: .; V: TRBV5-1; J: TRBJ2-7; DNA: TGCGCCAGCAGCTTGGCCGAACGTGAGCAGTACTTC; CDR3: CASSLAEREQYF
size: many; D: .; V: TRBV16; J: TRBJ2-7; DNA: TGTGCCAGCAGCCAATCCGGACAGATTTACGAGCAGTACTTC; CDR3: CASSQSGQIYEQYF
size: .; D: .; V: TRBV29-1; J: TRBJ2-1; DNA: TGCAGCGTTGAATACAATGAGCAGTTCTTC; CDR3: CSVEYNEQFF
size: many; D: .; V: TRBV6-2/TRBV6-3; J: TRBJ2-3; DNA: TGTGCCAGCAGTTACCCAGATACGCAGTATTTT; CDR3: CASSYPDTQYF
size: few; D: .; V: TRBV11-3; J: TRBJ2-2; DNA: TGTGCCAGCAGCCCGCACGGCAATTCGGCCACCGGGGAGCTGTTTTTT; CDR3: CASSPHGNSATGELFF
size: many; D: TRBD2; V: TRBV6-1; J: TRBJ2-1; DNA: TGTGCCAGCAGGCCCCTGGCGGGAGGGCACTACAATGAGCAGTTCTTC; CDR3: CASRPLAGGHYNEQFF
size: few; D: .; V: TRBV5-1; J: TRBJ2-3; DNA: TGCGCCAGCAGCTTGGAGGACAGAAACACAGATACGCAGTATTTT; CDR3: CASSLEDRNTDTQYF
size: many; D: .; V: TRBV28; J: TRBJ2-5; DNA: TGTGCCAGCAGTCCTCCGTGGGGATCAGAGACCCAGTACTTC; CDR3: CASSPPWGSETQYF
size: few; D: .; V: TRBV5-1; J: TRBJ2-7; DNA: TGCGCCAGCAGCGCCGAAGGACAAAGAAATAACGAGCAGTACTTC; CDR3: CASSAEGQRNNEQYF
size: .; D: TRBD2; V: TRBV6-2/TRBV6-3; J: TRBJ2-1; DNA: TGTGCCAGCAGTGATTGGCTAGCGGGGAACAATGAGCAGTTCTTC; CDR3: CASSDWLAGNNEQFF
size: few; D: TRBD1; V: TRBV9; J: TRBJ2-7; DNA: TGTGCCAGCAGCACCGGGACAGGGCTGAGCTACGAGCAGTACTTC; CDR3: CASSTGTGLSYEQYF
size: few; D: .; V: TRBV7-9; J: TRBJ2-7; DNA: TGTGCCAGCACAGACAGTCACTCCTACGAGCAGTACTTC; CDR3: CASTDSHSYEQYF
size: few; D: .; V: TRBV2; J: TRBJ2-7; DNA: TGTGCCAGCACGCGGATCGAGCAGTACTTC; CDR3: CASTRIEQYF
size: few; D: TRBD2; V: TRBV3-1; J: TRBJ2-2; DNA: TGTGCCAGCGGGGGACTAGCGGGAGAGAACACCGGGGAGCTGTTTTTT; CDR3: CASGGLAGENTGELFF
size: many; D: TRBD1; V: TRBV5-1; J: TRBJ2-7; DNA: TGCGCCAGCAGCCCGACAGGGATCGAGCAGTACTTC; CDR3: CASSPTGIEQYF
size: few; D: .; V: TRBV6-4; J: TRBJ2-1; DNA: TGTGCCAGCAGCCCGGGACTGTCTAATGAGCAGTTCTTC; CDR3: CASSPGLSNEQFF
size: .; D: .; V: TRBV12-3/TRBV12-4; J: TRBJ2-1; DNA: TGTGCCAGCAGTTTAGCGCTGCCAGGCAGGCAGTTCTTC; CDR3: CASSLALPGRQFF
size: many; D: .; V: TRBV7-8; J: TRBJ2-2; DNA: TGTGCCAGCAGCCCGGGACGGGCCGGGGAGCTGTTTTTT; CDR3: CASSPGRAGELFF
size: .; D: TRBD2; V: TRBV9; J: TRBJ2-7; DNA: TGTGCCAGCAGCGGCGGGAGTTCCTACGAGCAGTACTTC; CDR3: CASSGGSSYEQYF
size: .; D: TRBD2; V: TRBV7-6; J: TRBJ2-7; DNA: TGTGCCAGCAGCTTAAGGGGACTAGCTCCCTACGAGCAGTACTTC; CDR3: CASSLRGLAPYEQYF
size: .; D: .; V: TRBV5-6; J: TRBJ1-2; DNA: TGTGCCAGCAGCCACGGGACGGGGGACTATGGCTACACCTTC; CDR3: CASSHGTGDYGYTF
size: few; D: .; V: TRBV12-3/TRBV12-4; J: TRBJ1-5; DNA: TGTGCCAGCACCCCCGGGACCCCGGGTTATCAGCCCCAGCATTTT; CDR3: CASTPGTPGYQPQHF
size: .; D: .; V: TRBV4-3; J: TRBJ2-1; DNA: TGCGCCAGCCAAGATTCCAGAAACAATGAGCAGTTCTTC; CDR3: CASQDSRNNEQFF
size: .; D: TRBD2; V: TRBV9; J: TRBJ2-1; DNA: TGTGCCAGCAGCCCTTCCCCGGGACTAGCGGGAGATGAGCAGTTCTTC; CDR3: CASSPSPGLAGDEQFF
size: few; D: .; V: TRBV19; J: TRBJ2-7; DNA: TGTGCCAGTAGTAGGGCCGGGACCTCTTACGAGCAGTACTTC; CDR3: CASSRAGTSYEQYF
size: few; D: TRBD2; V: TRBV7-2; J: TRBJ2-1; DNA: TGTGCCAGCGAGAGGGAGGGATACTACAATGAGCAGTTCTTC; CDR3: CASEREGYYNEQFF
size: medium-sized; D: TRBD2; V: TRBV7-2; J: TRBJ2-3; DNA: TGTGCCAGCAGTTCCTCCGGCGGGAGCTCAGATACGCAGTATTTT; CDR3: CASSSSGGSSDTQYF
size: few; D: .; V: TRBV4-3; J: TRBJ2-5; DNA: TGCGCCAGCAGCCAAGAGTTGGGTAGCCGGAGGGTCGAGACCCAGTACTTC; CDR3: CASSQELGSRRVETQYF
size: few; D: .; V: TRBV18; J: TRBJ2-4; DNA: TGTGCCAGCTCACCGACCTGGGACGGAGAAAACATTCAGTACTTC; CDR3: CASSPTWDGENIQYF
size: few; D: .; V: TRBV7-8; J: TRBJ2-7; DNA: TGTGCCAGCAGCTTAAATGTGCGGGAACCCCACTACGAGCAGTACTTC; CDR3: CASSLNVREPHYEQYF
size: few; D: .; V: TRBV5-5; J: TRBJ2-1; DNA: TGTGCCAGCAGCCCTCGGACACCTTTCAATGAGCAGTTCTTC; CDR3: CASSPRTPFNEQFF
size: few; D: .; V: TRBV5-1; J: TRBJ2-3; DNA: TGCGCCAGCAGCTTGGTTAGCACGAGGCCAGATACGCAGTATTTT; CDR3: CASSLVSTRPDTQYF
size: .; D: .; V: TRBV7-8; J: TRBJ1-1; DNA: TGTGCCAGCAGCTCATATACCTCACGGATACAGAACACTGAAGCTTTCTTT; CDR3: CASSSYTSRIQNTEAFF
size: .; D: .; V: TRBV10-3; J: TRBJ2-3; DNA: TGTGCCATCAGTGGAGGGGGAGAGACCACAGATACGCAGTATTTT; CDR3: CAISGGGETTDTQYF
size: .; D: .; V: TRBV20-1; J: TRBJ2-3; DNA: TGCAGTTGGGGGGCTCTTCTCGTTAGCACAGATACGCAGTATTTT; CDR3: CSWGALLVSTDTQYF
size: many; D: .; V: TRBV6-5; J: TRBJ2-5; DNA: TGTGCCAGCAGTTACGGAGAGACCCAGTACTTC; CDR3: CASSYGETQYF
size: .; D: .; V: TRBV29-1; J: TRBJ1-4; DNA: TGCAGCGTTGAAAAACAGGGCGAGGGAAGGAGGGTGTTTTTT; CDR3: CSVEKQGEGRRVFF
size: .; D: .; V: TRBV7-9; J: TRBJ2-1; DNA: TGTGCCAGCAGCTCACCCCGGGGCAGCTCCTACAATGAGCAGTTCTTC; CDR3: CASSSPRGSSYNEQFF
size: few; D: TRBD2; V: TRBV24-1; J: TRBJ2-1; DNA: TGTGCCACCAGTGATTGGGCGGGAGGGCTCTACAATGAGCAGTTCTTC; CDR3: CATSDWAGGLYNEQFF
size: .; D: .; V: TRBV7-6; J: TRBJ2-5; DNA: TGTGCCAGCAGCCCCGAGTGGGGCCAAGAGACCCAGTACTTC; CDR3: CASSPEWGQETQYF
size: .; D: .; V: TRBV29-1; J: TRBJ1-4; DNA: TGCAGCGTTGGAGAACAGGCAAACGAAAAACTGTTTTTT; CDR3: CSVGEQANEKLFF
size: .; D: TRBD2; V: TRBV6-5; J: TRBJ2-5; DNA: TGTGCCAGCAGTTACGGGGAGGGTAGTCGAGAGACCCAGTACTTC; CDR3: CASSYGEGSRETQYF
size: many; D: TRBD2; V: TRBV12-3/TRBV12-4; J: TRBJ2-1; DNA: TGTGCCAGCAGTTTGCAAGCGGGAGACTACAATGAGCAGTTCTTC; CDR3: CASSLQAGDYNEQFF
size: few; D: .; V: TRBV19; J: TRBJ1-1; DNA: TGTGCCAGTAGTAACGCGGGAAACACTGAAGCTTTCTTT; CDR3: CASSNAGNTEAFF
size: .; D: .; V: TRBV7-8; J: TRBJ2-7; DNA: TGTGCCAGCAGCTCCCCCGGGGGGCGATACTACGAGCAGTACTTC; CDR3: CASSSPGGRYYEQYF
size: few; D: .; V: TRBV30; J: TRBJ2-1; DNA: TGTGCCTGGAGTTCTACCACAGACGTAAATGAGCAGTTCTTC; CDR3: CAWSSTTDVNEQFF
size: few; D: .; V: TRBV7-9; J: TRBJ1-4; DNA: TGTGCCAGCAGCCCCGGGGTCGGAAAACTGTTTTTT; CDR3: CASSPGVGKLFF
size: .; D: .; V: TRBV7-9; J: TRBJ2-7; DNA: TGTGCCAGCAGCTTAGTCGAGACCTACGAGCAGTACTTC; CDR3: CASSLVETYEQYF